This T cell receptor (beta chain) was obtained from a study of cytomegalovirus exposure and HLA in healthy donors. The CDR3 contains 20 residues. The PCR used 60 Vbeta and 13 Jbeta primers. Libraries were prepared by immunoSEQ multiplex PCR; TCRdb keeps only in-frame clonotypes and omits some of them. The table shows 99,000 or so clones, with over 75% occurring only once. The V and J genes are TRBV21-1 and TRBJ2-5; the table's D call of TRBD2 was not tested on the DNA. TRBV21-1 is described as a pseudogene. The source of this sequence is a female donor in good health and CMV-seropositive. Sequenced: PBMCs. CDR3 DNA: TGTGCCAGCAGCACACAAAGGAAGGCTAGCGGGGGGCGGGGGCAAGAGACCCAGTACTTC. The encoded protein is CASSTQRKASGGRGQETQYF.